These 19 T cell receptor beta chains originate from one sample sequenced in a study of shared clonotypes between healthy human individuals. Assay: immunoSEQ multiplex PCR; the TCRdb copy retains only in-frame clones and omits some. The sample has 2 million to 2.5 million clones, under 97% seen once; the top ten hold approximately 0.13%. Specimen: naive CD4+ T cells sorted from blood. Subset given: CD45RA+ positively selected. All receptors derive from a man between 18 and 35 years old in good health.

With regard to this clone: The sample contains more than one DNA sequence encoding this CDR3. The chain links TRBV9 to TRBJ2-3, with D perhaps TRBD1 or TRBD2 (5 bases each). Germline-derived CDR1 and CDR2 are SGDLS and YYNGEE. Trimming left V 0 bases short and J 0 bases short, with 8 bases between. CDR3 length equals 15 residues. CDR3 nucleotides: TGTGCCAGCAGCGTAGGGGGCGGGAGCACAGATACGCAGTATTTT. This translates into CASSVGGGSTDTQYF.

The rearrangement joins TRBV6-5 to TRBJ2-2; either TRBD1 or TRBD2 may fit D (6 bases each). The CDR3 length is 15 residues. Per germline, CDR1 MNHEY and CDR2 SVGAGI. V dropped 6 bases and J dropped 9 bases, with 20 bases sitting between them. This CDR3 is CASRSGDSSSRELFF. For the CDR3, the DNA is TGTGCCAGCAGGTCAGGGGACTCGAGTAGCAGGGAGCTGTTTTTT.

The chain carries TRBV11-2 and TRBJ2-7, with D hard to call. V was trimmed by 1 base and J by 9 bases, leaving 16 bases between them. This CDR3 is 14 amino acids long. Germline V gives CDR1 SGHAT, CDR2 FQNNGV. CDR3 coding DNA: TGTGCCAGCAGCTTAGCAGGCGGAACCTATGGGCAGTACTTC. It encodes CASSLAGGTYGQYF.

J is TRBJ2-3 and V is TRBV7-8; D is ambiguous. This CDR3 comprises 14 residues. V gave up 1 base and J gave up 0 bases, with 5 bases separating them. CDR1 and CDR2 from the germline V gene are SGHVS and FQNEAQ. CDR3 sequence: CASSLGMSTDTQYF. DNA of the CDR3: TGTGCCAGCAGCTTAGGGATGAGCACAGATACGCAGTATTTT.

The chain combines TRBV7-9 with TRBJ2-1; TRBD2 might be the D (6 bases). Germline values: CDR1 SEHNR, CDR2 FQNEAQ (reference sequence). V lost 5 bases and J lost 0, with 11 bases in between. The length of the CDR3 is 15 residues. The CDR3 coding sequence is TGTGCCAGCAGCGTGACTAGTCGCTCCTACAATGAGCAGTTCTTC. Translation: CASSVTSRSYNEQFF.

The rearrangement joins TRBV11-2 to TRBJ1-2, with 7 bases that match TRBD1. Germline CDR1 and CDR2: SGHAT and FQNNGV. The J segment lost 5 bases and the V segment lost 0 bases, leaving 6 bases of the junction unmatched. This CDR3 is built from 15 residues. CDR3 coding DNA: TGTGCCAGCAGCTTAGAGGACAGGAGTTGGTATGGCTACACCTTC. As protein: CASSLEDRSWYGYTF.

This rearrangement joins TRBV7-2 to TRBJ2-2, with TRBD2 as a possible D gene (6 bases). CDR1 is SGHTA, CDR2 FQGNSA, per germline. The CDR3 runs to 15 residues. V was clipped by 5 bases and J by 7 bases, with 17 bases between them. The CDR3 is CASSPTTYGGGELFF. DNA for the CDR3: TGTGCCAGCAGCCCTACAACCTACGGGGGCGGGGAGCTGTTTTTT.

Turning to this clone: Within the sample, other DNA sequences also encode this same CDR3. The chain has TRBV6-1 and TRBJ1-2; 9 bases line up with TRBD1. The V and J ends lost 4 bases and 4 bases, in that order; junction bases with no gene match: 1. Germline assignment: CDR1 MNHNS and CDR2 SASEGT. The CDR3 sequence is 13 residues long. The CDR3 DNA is TGTGCCAGCAGTGGGGACAGGGCCTATGGCTACACCTTC. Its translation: CASSGDRAYGYTF.

CDR3 coding DNA: TGTGCCAGTAGTACCTGGACCCAAGAGACCCAGTACTTC. Residues: CASSTWTQETQYF. The V and J genes are TRBV19 and TRBJ2-5, with D unclear. Germline values: CDR1 LNHDA, CDR2 SQIVND (reference sequence). CDR3 length: 13 amino acids. V was pared by 4 bases and J by 1 base, with 7 bases between.

In DNA, the CDR3 is TGTGCCAGCAGCCCAGGAGGACAGGGTAATGAAAAACTGTTTTTT. Protein: CASSPGGQGNEKLFF. This chain joins TRBV5-4 and TRBJ1-4; TRBD1 matches 8 bases. After removal of 4 bases from V and 4 bases from J, the junction contained 6 bases not matched to a gene. Germline V gives CDR1 SGHNT, CDR2 YYREEE (reference sequence). The CDR3 has 15 amino acids.

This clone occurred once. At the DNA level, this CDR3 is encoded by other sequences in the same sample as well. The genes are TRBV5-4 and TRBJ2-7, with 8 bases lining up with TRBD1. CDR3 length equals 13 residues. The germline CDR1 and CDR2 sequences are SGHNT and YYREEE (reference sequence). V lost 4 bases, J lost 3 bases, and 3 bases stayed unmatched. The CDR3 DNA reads TGTGCCAGCAGCCCCGACAGGGGCTACGAGCAGTACTTC. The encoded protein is CASSPDRGYEQYF. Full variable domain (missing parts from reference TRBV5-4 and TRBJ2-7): ETGVTQSPTHLIKTRGQQVTLRCSSQSGHNTVSWYQQALGQGPQFIFQYYREEENGRGNFPPRFSGLQFPNYSSELNVNALELDDSALYLCASSPDRGYEQYFGPGTRLTVT.

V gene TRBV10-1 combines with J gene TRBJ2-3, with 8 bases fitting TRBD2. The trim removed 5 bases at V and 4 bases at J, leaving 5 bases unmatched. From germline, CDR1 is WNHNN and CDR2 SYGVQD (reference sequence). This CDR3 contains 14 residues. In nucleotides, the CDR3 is TGCGCCAGCAGTACACGGCGGGGGGCAGATACGCAGTATTTT. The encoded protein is CASSTRRGADTQYF.

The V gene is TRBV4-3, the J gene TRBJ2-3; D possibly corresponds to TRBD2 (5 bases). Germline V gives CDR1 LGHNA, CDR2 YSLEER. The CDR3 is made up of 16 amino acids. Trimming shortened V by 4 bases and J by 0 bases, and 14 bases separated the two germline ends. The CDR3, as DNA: TGCGCCAGCAGCCGCACCTGGCTAGCCAGCACAGATACGCAGTATTTT. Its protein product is CASSRTWLASTDTQYF.

In DNA, the CDR3 is TGTGCCAGCAGCTCTCGACAGACTGCAACTAATGAAAAACTGTTTTTT. It codes for CASSSRQTATNEKLFF. V gene TRBV7-6 combines with J gene TRBJ1-4, with a weak D call TRBD1 (5 bases). The V gene lost 4 bases and the J gene lost 0 bases, with 12 bases spanning the gap. The CDR3 is made up of 16 amino acids. Germline loops: CDR1 SGHVS, CDR2 FNYEAQ.

CDR3 region: CASSQGTVTYEQYF. The CDR3 bases are TGCGCCAGCAGCCAAGGGACGGTTACCTACGAGCAGTACTTC. The chain is built from TRBV5-1 and TRBJ2-7, with D perhaps TRBD1 or TRBD2 (5 bases each). The CDR3 covers 14 residues. Trimming stripped 4 bases from V and 2 bases from J, with 13 bases between. The germline CDR1 and CDR2 sequences are SGHRS and YFSETQ.

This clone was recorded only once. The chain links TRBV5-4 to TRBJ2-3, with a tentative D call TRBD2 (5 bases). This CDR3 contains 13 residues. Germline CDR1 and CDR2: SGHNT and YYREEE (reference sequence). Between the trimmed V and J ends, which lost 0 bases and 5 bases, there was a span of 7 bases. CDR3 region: CASSLGGLDTQYF. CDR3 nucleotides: TGTGCCAGCAGCTTGGGAGGGTTAGATACGCAGTATTTT.

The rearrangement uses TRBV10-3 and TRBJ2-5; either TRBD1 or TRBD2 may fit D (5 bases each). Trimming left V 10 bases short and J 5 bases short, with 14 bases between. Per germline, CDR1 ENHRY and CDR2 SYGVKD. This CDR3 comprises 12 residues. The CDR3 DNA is TGTGCCACTTGGCCCGGGACGGAGACCCAGTACTTC. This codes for CATWPGTETQYF.

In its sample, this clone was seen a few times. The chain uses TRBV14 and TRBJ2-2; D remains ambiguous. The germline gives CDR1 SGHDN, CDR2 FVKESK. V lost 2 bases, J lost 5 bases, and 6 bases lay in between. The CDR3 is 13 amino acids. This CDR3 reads CASSQWRTGELFF. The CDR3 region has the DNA TGTGCCAGCAGCCAATGGCGGACCGGGGAGCTGTTTTTT.

The CDR3 nucleotides are TGTGCCAGCTCACCACCAGCACTAGCGGGGGACAATGAGCAGTTCTTC. Protein: CASSPPALAGDNEQFF. V usage is TRBV18 and J usage is TRBJ2-1; 11 bases are a match to TRBD2. CDR1 KGHSH and CDR2 LQKENI come from the germline V gene. The CDR3 spans 16 residues. J lost 5 bases, V lost 0 bases, and 3 bases had no gene match.